This entry describes one T cell receptor beta chain. The antigen remains undetermined. This entry comes from a study of cytomegalovirus exposure and HLA in healthy donors. Study summary: In an earlier analysis, around 100 million unique TCR beta sequences were found from approximately 190 million T cells. Study-level findings and limits: The study carried out a later analysis of TCR beta sequences. It associated some 15,000 of them with specific HLA alleles at a false discovery rate of 0.05.

PCR amplification relied on 60 Vbeta primers (plus 13 Jbeta primers). Some clones are missing from TCRdb's copy, which holds only in-frame ones; the method was immunoSEQ multiplex PCR. The table has 100,000 to 150,000 clones, around 83% seen once. Material for sequencing was PBMCs. This receptor was obtained from a girl aged 2 to 10 in good health and CMV-seronegative.

CDR3 sequence: CASSLYRSGGRETQYF. As DNA, the CDR3 is TGTGCCAGCAGTTTATACCGATCAGGGGGCCGGGAGACCCAGTACTTC. V is TRBV27 and J is TRBJ2-5, with 8 bases that match TRBD1. Per germline, CDR1 MNHEY and CDR2 SMNVEV (reference sequence). Losses at the gene ends were 1 base for V and 5 bases for J; bases not matched to a gene: 9. The CDR3 contains 16 residues.